The sequence of this T cell receptor (beta chain) was determined in a study of early T cells in non-severe SARS-CoV-2 infection. Study-wide background: From unsorted whole blood, bulk RNA was sequenced, and the chains remained unpaired.

Trimming cost V 6 bases and J 2 bases; bases outside gene matches: 7. The CDR3 runs 14 residues. Germline lookup yields CDR1 MNHNY and CDR2 SVGAGI (reference sequence). TCRdb called the 5' RACE reads again in MiXCR, with one record for every CDR3 protein. The sample has 50,000 to 60,000 distinct CDR3 sequences; around 8.5% are singletons. There are many counts of this clonotype. The chain uses TRBV6-6 and TRBJ2-7; 7 bases line up with TRBD1. The material sequenced was whole blood. The TCR comes from an adult who was a healthcare worker with PCR-confirmed SARS-CoV-2 infection or an uninfected control (not recorded which). The CDR3 is CASSRAGTAYEQYF. The CDR3 nucleotides are TGTGCCAGCAGCCGGGCCGGGACAGCCTACGAGCAGTACTTC.